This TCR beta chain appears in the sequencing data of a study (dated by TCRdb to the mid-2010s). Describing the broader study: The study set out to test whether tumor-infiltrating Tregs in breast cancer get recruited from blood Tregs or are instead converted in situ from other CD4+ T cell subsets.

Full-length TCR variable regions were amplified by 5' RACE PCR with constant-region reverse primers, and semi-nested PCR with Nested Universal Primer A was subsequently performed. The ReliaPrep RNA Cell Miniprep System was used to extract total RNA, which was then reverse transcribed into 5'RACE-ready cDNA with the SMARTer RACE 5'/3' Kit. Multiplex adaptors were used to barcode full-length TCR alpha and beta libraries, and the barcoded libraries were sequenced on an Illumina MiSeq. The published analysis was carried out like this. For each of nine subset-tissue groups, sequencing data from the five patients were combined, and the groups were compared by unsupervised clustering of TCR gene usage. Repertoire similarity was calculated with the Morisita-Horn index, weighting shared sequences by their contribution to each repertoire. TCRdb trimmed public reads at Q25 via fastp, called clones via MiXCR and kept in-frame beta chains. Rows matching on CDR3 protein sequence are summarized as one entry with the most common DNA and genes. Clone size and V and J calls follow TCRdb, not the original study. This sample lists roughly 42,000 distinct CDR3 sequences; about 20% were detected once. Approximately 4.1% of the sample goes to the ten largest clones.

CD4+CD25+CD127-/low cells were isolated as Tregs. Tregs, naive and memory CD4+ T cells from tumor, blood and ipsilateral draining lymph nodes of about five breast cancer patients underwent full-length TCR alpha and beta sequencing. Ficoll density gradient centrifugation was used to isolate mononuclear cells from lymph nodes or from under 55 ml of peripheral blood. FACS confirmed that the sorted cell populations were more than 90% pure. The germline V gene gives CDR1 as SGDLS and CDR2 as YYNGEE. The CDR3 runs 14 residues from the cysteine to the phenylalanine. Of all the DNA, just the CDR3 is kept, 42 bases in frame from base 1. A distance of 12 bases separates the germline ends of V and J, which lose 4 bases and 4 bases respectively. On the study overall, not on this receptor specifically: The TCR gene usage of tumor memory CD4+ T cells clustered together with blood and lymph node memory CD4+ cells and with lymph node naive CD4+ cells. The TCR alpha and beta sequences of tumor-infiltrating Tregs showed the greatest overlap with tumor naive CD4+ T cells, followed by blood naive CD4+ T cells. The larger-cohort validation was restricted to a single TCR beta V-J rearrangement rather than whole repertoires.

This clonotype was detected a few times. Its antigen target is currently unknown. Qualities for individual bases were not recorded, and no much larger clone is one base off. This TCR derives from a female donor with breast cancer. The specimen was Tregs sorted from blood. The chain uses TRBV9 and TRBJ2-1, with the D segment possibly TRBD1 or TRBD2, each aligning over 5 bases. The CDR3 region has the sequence CASSPGTDYNEQFF. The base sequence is TGTGCCAGCAGCCCCGGGACCGATTACAATGAGCAGTTCTTC.